This TCR beta chain stems from a study of blood T cells in healthy people across ages. A word on this clonotype: Its target is unknown.

A second roughly 6 to 11 cycle PCR used barcoded and J-beta primers. Through a template-switch adaptor with 12 random nucleotides, each cDNA molecule received a tag. From the 5' RACE reads, TCRdb called clonotypes with MiXCR, one entry per CDR3 protein. The sample includes 550,000 to 750,000 distinct CDR3 sequences, over 20% seen only once; the top ten take roughly 3.7%. Regarding the study as a whole: Long-lived and aged donors differed, with more naive CD4+ cells and higher diversity in the long-lived. Unsorted PBMC input precluded a conclusive naive versus antigen-experienced comparison.

CDR3 length equals 12 residues. CDR1 is SQVTM, CDR2 ANQGSEA, per germline. Trimming cost V 5 bases and J 0 bases, with 5 bases left between them. The receptor was isolated from a man between 70 and 80 years old in good health. Sequences were obtained from blood. J is TRBJ1-3 and V is TRBV29-1; D is undetermined. CDR3 loop: CSVRISGNTIYF. The CDR3 DNA reads as TGCAGCGTTCGTATCTCTGGAAACACCATATATTTT.